Reported below is one T cell receptor beta chain. What it binds is unknown. Germline loops: CDR1 LNHDA, CDR2 SQIVND (reference sequence). V was cut by 3 bases and J by 7 bases, with 12 bases left in between. The CDR3 runs to 13 residues. The data derive from a study of CD4 T cells in relation to SARS-CoV-2 and coronaviruses. As for the study in general: PBMCs were cultured with antigen for roughly 9 days before TCR beta sequencing.

Measured with immunoSEQ multiplex PCR; TCRdb has only the in-frame clones, and not every one. The sample lists approximately 40,000 clones, 75% to 85% seen once, with about 2.8% in the top ten. The chain employs TRBV19 and TRBJ1-2; possibly TRBD1 for D (5 bases). Specimen: memory CD4+ T cells from PBMCs, cultured in vitro. The source of this sequence is an adult with COVID-19. The CDR3 coding sequence is TGTGCCAGTAGTATCGAGGGACGGCGTGGCTACACCTTC. Protein sequence: CASSIEGRRGYTF. Using reference TRBV19 and TRBJ1-2 for the parts outside the CDR3, the full variable domain is DGGITQSPKYLFRKEGQNVTLSCEQNLNHDAMYWYRQDPGQGLRLIYYSQIVNDFQKGDIAEGYSVSREKKESFPLTVTSAQKNPTAFYLCASSIEGRRGYTFGSGTRLTVV.